The 25 T cell receptor beta chains below come from one sample, sequenced in a study of blood T cell repertoires in COVID-19. Sequencing used immunoSEQ multiplex PCR; TCRdb keeps in-frame clones, though not all of them. The sample has fewer than 200,000 clones, approximately 84% seen once. What was sequenced was peripheral blood. Receptors were obtained from a woman aged 80 or older with acute or convalescent COVID-19.

V and J are TRBV2 and TRBJ1-2, with D perhaps matching TRBD1 (5 bases). Germline CDR1 SNHLY, CDR2 FYNNEI. The CDR3 extends over 14 amino acids. Trimming stripped 5 bases from V and 4 bases from J, with 14 bases between. The CDR3 DNA reads as TGTGCCAGCAGTCATCTCCAGGGACTCTATGGCTACACCTTC. The encoded protein is CASSHLQGLYGYTF.

CDR3 coding DNA: TGTGCCAGCAGTGGGACAGGGCTGTTCTCCGAGCAGTACTTC. Translation: CASSGTGLFSEQYF. The rearrangement uses TRBV25-1 and TRBJ2-7; 8 bases line up with TRBD1. With V trimmed by 4 bases and J by 6 bases, 8 bases remained unmatched. Germline V gene data show CDR1 as MGHDK and CDR2 as SYGVNS. The CDR3 is 14 residues long.

The J gene is TRBJ2-1, the V gene TRBV14; 14 bases are a match to TRBD2. The trim removed 6 bases at V and 11 bases at J, leaving 6 bases unmatched. The germline V gene has CDR1 SGHDN and CDR2 FVKESK. The CDR3 covers 14 residues. The CDR3 coding sequence is TGTGCCAGCAGTCTTTGGACTAGCGGGGGGAAGCAGTTCTTC. The encoded protein is CASSLWTSGGKQFF.

V and J are TRBV7-9 and TRBJ1-5; D remains unclear. Germline V gives CDR1 SEHNR, CDR2 FQNEAQ (reference sequence). This CDR3 has 14 residues. Trimming removed 6 bases at V and 1 base at J, with 10 bases between. The CDR3 is CASSTSISNQPQHF. As DNA, the CDR3 is TGTGCCAGCAGTACTTCTATAAGCAATCAGCCCCAGCATTTT. The full variable domain, its missing parts supplied by reference TRBV7-9 and TRBJ1-5, is DTGVSQNPRHKITKRGQNVTFRCDPISEHNRLYWYRQTLGQGPEFLTYFQNEAQLEKSRLLSDRFSAERPKGSFSTLEIQRTEQGDSAMYLCASSTSISNQPQHFGDGTRLSIL.

The chain is built from TRBV7-2 and TRBJ1-5; TRBD1 might be the D (5 bases). Deletions cut 2 bases from V and 7 bases from J, with 15 bases between. The CDR3 runs to 15 residues. Germline V CDR1 and CDR2: SGHTA, FQGNSA. As DNA, the CDR3 is TGTGCCAGCAGCTTAATGGCAGGGATGGACCAGCCCCAGCATTTT. Encoded protein: CASSLMAGMDQPQHF.

There are a few counts of this clone. The chain carries TRBV7-9 and TRBJ1-1; 12 nucleotides line up with TRBD1. Per germline, CDR1 SEHNR and CDR2 FQNEAQ (reference sequence). The CDR3 runs 15 residues. Trimming at V came to 6 bases and at J to 6 bases, leaving 8 bases not matched to a gene. For the CDR3, the DNA is TGTGCCAGCAGACGGGGACAGGGGGCGCGCCCTGAAGCTTTCTTT. Translated, it gives CASRRGQGARPEAFF.

The chain employs TRBV27 and TRBJ2-2, with 7 bases identical to TRBD1. This CDR3 region has 13 residues. After removal of 8 bases from V and 5 bases from J, the junction contained 5 bases not matched to a gene. Germline V lookup: CDR1 MNHEY, CDR2 SMNVEV (reference sequence). The CDR3 region has the DNA TGTGCCAGCGCTCTACAGGGGACCGGGGAGCTGTTTTTT. Amino acid sequence: CASALQGTGELFF.

This chain connects TRBV30 to TRBJ2-5, with D tentatively TRBD1 (6 bases). The germline CDR1 and CDR2 sequences are GTSNPN and SVGIG (reference sequence). V was shortened by 4 bases and J by 3 bases, with 6 bases between the two germline ends. The CDR3 totals 11 residues. The CDR3 DNA is TGTGCCTGGACAGGGGAAGAGACCCAGTACTTC. It encodes CAWTGEETQYF.

The V gene is TRBV27, the J gene TRBJ2-3; no clear D gene. The CDR3 covers 14 residues. The V gene lost 7 bases and the J gene lost 4 bases, with 15 bases spanning the gap. Per germline, CDR1 MNHEY and CDR2 SMNVEV (reference sequence). DNA of the CDR3: TGTGCCAGCATTAAGTACAGCCAGGCAGATACGCAGTATTTT. Residues: CASIKYSQADTQYF.

This clone was recorded once. J is TRBJ1-5 and V is TRBV6-1; possibly TRBD1 for D (5 bases). Germline lookup yields CDR1 MNHNS and CDR2 SASEGT. CDR3 size: 18 residues. The V gene lost 4 bases and the J gene lost 5 bases, with 24 bases spanning the gap. CDR3 residues: CASSGGASRTVRDQPQHF. The CDR3, as DNA: TGTGCCAGCAGTGGGGGCGCCAGTAGGACGGTTCGGGATCAGCCCCAGCATTTT.

The chain couples TRBV19 to TRBJ1-5; no clear D gene. CDR3 length: 17 residues. Germline V lookup: CDR1 LNHDA, CDR2 SQIVND (reference sequence). V lost 2 bases to trimming and J lost 0 bases, with 14 bases between them. CDR3 loop: CASSILSTEYSNQPQHF. The CDR3 DNA follows: TGTGCCAGTAGTATATTGAGCACAGAATATAGCAATCAGCCCCAGCATTTT.

The chain uses TRBV11-2 and TRBJ2-2; 11 nucleotides align to TRBD2. After removal of 5 bases from V and 6 bases from J, the junction contained 8 bases not matched to a gene. The CDR3 covers 16 residues. The germline V gene encodes CDR1 SGHAT and CDR2 FQNNGV. CDR3 sequence (DNA): TGTGCCAGCAGCCCCCGACTAGCGGGAAGCGCCGGGGAGCTGTTTTTT. Its protein product is CASSPRLAGSAGELFF.

The chain carries TRBV19 and TRBJ2-1; D perhaps matches TRBD2 (6 bases). CDR3 length: 17 amino acids. The germline CDR1 and CDR2 sequences are LNHDA and SQIVND (reference sequence). The V and J ends lost 2 bases and 2 bases respectively, with 16 bases between them. CDR3 sequence (DNA): TGTGCCAGTAGTATATCAGTCTCGGCTAGCGCCTACAATGAGCAGTTCTTC. Its translation is CASSISVSASAYNEQFF.

The chain joins TRBV27 to TRBJ1-6; no clear D. Trimming took off 4 bases at V and 6 bases at J, with 13 bases between the two ends. The CDR3 consists of 15 residues. Germline CDR1 and CDR2: MNHEY and SMNVEV (reference sequence). DNA for the CDR3: TGTGCCAGCAGTTCCTTGACTAAGACTAATTCACCCCTCCACTTT. Protein: CASSSLTKTNSPLHF.

The chain recombines TRBV6-5 with TRBJ2-7; D call uncertain. There are 13 residues in the CDR3. Germline V gene data show CDR1 as MNHEY and CDR2 as SVGAGI. Trimming shortened V by 5 bases and J by 3 bases, and 11 bases separated the two germline ends. The CDR3 reads CASSPPGFYEQYF. The CDR3 DNA follows: TGTGCCAGCAGTCCCCCCGGGTTCTACGAGCAGTACTTC.

DNA of the CDR3: TGTGCCAGCAGCTTAGCGGGTCGCGGGAGCTCTTCGGCGGAGACCCAGTACTTC. This sequence encodes CASSLAGRGSSSAETQYF. V and J are TRBV11-2 and TRBJ2-5, with 7 positions matching TRBD2. The V gene end was trimmed by 1 base and the J gene end by 5 bases; junction bases not matched to a gene: 16. Germline-derived CDR1 and CDR2 are SGHAT and FQNNGV. The CDR3 contains 18 residues.

This chain links TRBV3-1 (or the pseudogene TRBV3-2) with TRBJ2-7, with TRBD2 matching 10 bases. Germline loops: CDR1 LGHDT, CDR2 YNNKEL (reference sequence). Trimming at V came to 4 bases and at J to 6 bases, leaving 3 bases not matched to a gene. The CDR3 is 13 amino acids. The CDR3 protein is CASSPSGSSEQYF. DNA for the CDR3: TGTGCCAGCAGCCCTAGCGGGAGTTCCGAGCAGTACTTC.

The DNA for the CDR3 is TGTGCCAGCAGCTTAAGTAATGATCAGGGGCCCCAGCATTTT. It encodes CASSLSNDQGPQHF. This chain connects TRBV7-6 to TRBJ1-5, with D maybe TRBD1 (5 bases). Trimming shortened V by 2 bases and J by 9 bases, and 14 bases separated the two germline ends. CDR3 size: 14 residues. Germline V gene data show CDR1 as SGHVS and CDR2 as FNYEAQ.

V gene TRBV18 combines with J gene TRBJ2-2, with 8 bases aligning to TRBD2. The germline CDR1 and CDR2 sequences are KGHSH and LQKENI. The V gene end was trimmed by 3 bases and the J gene end by 10 bases; junction bases not matched to a gene: 10. The CDR3 totals 15 residues. CDR3 region: CASSPDGRGVVELFF. CDR3 bases: TGTGCCAGCTCACCGGACGGGAGGGGCGTTGTGGAGCTGTTTTTT.

This clone was counted a single time. The chain uses TRBV5-6 and TRBJ1-1, with 8 bases matching TRBD1. Germline V gene data show CDR1 as SGHDT and CDR2 as YYEEEE. The CDR3 spans 14 residues. The J segment lost 5 bases and the V segment lost 0 bases, leaving 3 bases of the junction unmatched. The CDR3 protein is CASSLDRGRTEAFF. The CDR3 DNA reads as TGTGCCAGCAGCTTGGACAGGGGGAGAACTGAAGCTTTCTTT.

This chain links TRBV9 with TRBJ2-2; TRBD2 matches 12 bases. The J segment lost 6 bases and the V segment lost 3 bases, leaving 6 bases of the junction unmatched. Germline V gene sequence: CDR1 SGDLS, CDR2 YYNGEE. The CDR3 covers 16 residues. DNA for the CDR3: TGTGCCAGCAGCGCCCCACTAGCGGGAGGACCCGGGGAGCTGTTTTTT. It translates to CASSAPLAGGPGELFF.

Worth noting for this clone: The identical CDR3 is also encoded by other nucleotide sequences in the sample. This chain connects TRBV3-1 (or the pseudogene TRBV3-2) to TRBJ1-5; TRBD1 might be the D (5 bases). From germline, CDR1 is LGHDT and CDR2 YNNKEL (reference sequence). The V end was cut by 4 bases, the J end by 1 base, with 5 bases between. The CDR3 loop spans 13 amino acids. Here the CDR3 reads CASSRGSNQPQHF. CDR3 nucleotide sequence: TGTGCCAGCAGCCGGGGCAGCAATCAGCCCCAGCATTTT.

This chain uses TRBV6-1 with TRBJ2-1; 7 bases are a match to TRBD1. The V segment lost 4 bases and the J segment 4 bases; nucleotides outside the gene matches: 10. Germline V gene data show CDR1 as MNHNS and CDR2 as SASEGT. The CDR3 has 16 amino acids. This CDR3 is CASSARVGTVYNEQFF. The CDR3 nucleotides read TGTGCCAGCAGTGCACGGGTGGGGACAGTGTACAATGAGCAGTTCTTC.

The J gene is TRBJ2-3, the V gene TRBV12-5, with D unresolved. This CDR3 region has 11 residues. The V end lost 3 bases, the J end lost 5 bases, and 3 bases lay between the germline ends. Germline lookup yields CDR1 LGHNT and CDR2 FRNRAP. CDR3 coding DNA: TGTGCTAGTGGTTTCCGAGATACGCAGTATTTT. Protein sequence: CASGFRDTQYF.

The CDR3: CASSSLLSGYEQYF. The CDR3 DNA sequence: TGTGCCAGCAGCTCCCTCCTTAGCGGCTACGAGCAGTACTTC. V and J are TRBV7-2 and TRBJ2-7; the D gene is possibly TRBD2 (6 bases). This CDR3 contains 14 residues. Germline values: CDR1 SGHTA, CDR2 FQGNSA. Trimming took 4 bases from V and 3 from J, leaving 13 bases between them.